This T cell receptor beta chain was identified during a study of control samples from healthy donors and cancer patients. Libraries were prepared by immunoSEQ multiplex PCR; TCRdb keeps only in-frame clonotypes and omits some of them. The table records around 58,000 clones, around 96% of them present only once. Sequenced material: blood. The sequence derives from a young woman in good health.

The CDR3 sequence is CASSIGDRVVDGYTF. Written as DNA, the CDR3 is TGTGCCAGTAGTATAGGGGACAGGGTCGTCGATGGCTACACCTTC. The rearrangement joins TRBV19 to TRBJ1-2; TRBD1 matches at 9 bases. J lost 6 bases, V lost 1 base, and 6 bases had no gene match. The CDR3 contains 15 residues. Germline CDR1 and CDR2: LNHDA and SQIVND (reference sequence).